This passage covers 11 T cell receptor beta chains from one sample sequenced in a study of beta chain features in type 1 diabetes. The investigators reverse transcribed all of the isolated RNA, so they sequenced expressed TCRB transcripts. The method was immunoSEQ multiplex PCR; TCRdb's version includes in-frame clones alone and lacks a portion of them. The table includes under 400,000 clones, less than 20% detected once. The specimen sequenced was naive CD4+ T cells from blood. Every receptor here comes from a woman aged 18-30 years in good health.

The chain uses TRBV6-1 and TRBJ2-7; 10 nucleotides align to TRBD1. The germline CDR1 and CDR2 sequences are MNHNS and SASEGT. There are 13 residues in the CDR3. The J segment lost 5 bases and the V segment lost 5 bases, leaving 3 bases of the junction unmatched. The CDR3 sequence is CASSPGTGDEQYF. The CDR3 DNA follows: TGTGCCAGCAGTCCCGGGACAGGGGACGAGCAGTACTTC.

This chain links TRBV5-1 with TRBJ2-7; TRBD2 matches at 7 bases. Germline assignment: CDR1 SGHRS and CDR2 YFSETQ. This CDR3 is built from 14 residues. V lost 3 bases, J lost 0 bases, and 3 bases stayed unmatched. CDR3 coding DNA: TGCGCCAGCAGCTGGACTAGTAGCTCCTACGAGCAGTACTTC. Translated: CASSWTSSSYEQYF.

The chain links TRBV2 to TRBJ2-2; 9 positions match TRBD2. The CDR3 covers 14 residues. Losses at the gene ends were 7 bases for V and 4 bases for J; bases not matched to a gene: 4. Germline CDR1 is SNHLY and CDR2 is FYNNEI. The CDR3 nucleotides read TGTGCCAGCAAGACTAGCGGACCCACCGGGGAGCTGTTTTTT. Amino acids: CASKTSGPTGELFF.

This rearrangement joins TRBV21-1 to TRBJ2-3; TRBD1, the table's D call, lacks a check against the DNA. TRBV21-1 is termed a pseudogene. The CDR3 is made up of 15 amino acids. Here the CDR3 reads CASSTTGGYPDTQYF. Here the CDR3 DNA reads TGTGCCAGCAGCACCACAGGGGGCTACCCAGATACGCAGTATTTT.

The chain has TRBV2 and TRBJ2-1, with a tentative D call TRBD2 (5 bases). The V end lost 8 bases, the J end lost 9 bases, and 11 bases lay between the germline ends. CDR1 and CDR2 from the germline V gene are SNHLY and FYNNEI. There are 11 residues in the CDR3. The CDR3 nucleotides read TGTGCCAGCGTGCTAGCTGGTGAGCAGTTCTTC. This codes for CASVLAGEQFF.

The chain employs TRBV7-8 and TRBJ2-1; 7 bases are a match to TRBD2. The CDR3 totals 15 residues. The V gene's germline CDR1 is SGHVS and CDR2 FQNEAQ. V dropped 2 bases and J dropped 4; count of bases not matched to a gene: 5. The CDR3 coding sequence is TGTGCCAGCAGCTTACTAGCGGAACAATACAATGAGCAGTTCTTC. This translates into CASSLLAEQYNEQFF.

This clone was seen a few times. The CDR3 sequence: CASSVAQGLLAGANVLTF. The DNA of the CDR3 is TGTGCCAGCAGCGTAGCCCAGGGGCTGTTGGCTGGGGCCAACGTCCTGACTTTC. The chain employs TRBV9 and TRBJ2-6; D possibly corresponds to TRBD1 (6 bases). The CDR3 is 18 residues long. Germline CDR1 is SGDLS and CDR2 is YYNGEE. V dropped 0 bases and J dropped 2 bases, with 15 bases sitting between them.

V is TRBV18 and J is TRBJ1-1; 11 bases fit TRBD1. J was trimmed by 7 bases and V by 3 bases; bases with no gene match: 1. CDR1 and CDR2 (germline): KGHSH, LQKENI. There are 13 residues in the CDR3. The CDR3 is CASSPGQGVEAFF. CDR3 sequence (DNA): TGTGCCAGCTCACCGGGACAGGGGGTTGAAGCTTTCTTT.

The chain employs TRBV29-1 and TRBJ2-6; possibly TRBD2 for D (5 bases). V lost 7 bases, J lost 2 bases, and 12 bases lay in between. This CDR3 comprises 14 residues. Germline V CDR1 and CDR2: SQVTM, ANQGSEA. CDR3: CSASDGTGANVLTF. The CDR3 nucleotides are TGCAGCGCCTCGGACGGGACTGGGGCCAACGTCCTGACTTTC. Variable domain in full (rest from reference TRBV29-1 and TRBJ2-6): SAVISQKPSRDICQRGTSLTIQCQVDSQVTMMFWYRQQPGQSLTLIATANQGSEATYESGFVIDKFPISRPNLTFSTLTVSNMSPEDSSIYLCSASDGTGANVLTFGAGSRLTVL.

This clone has a handful of counts. The chain couples TRBV5-1 to TRBJ2-2; no firm D call. The CDR3 is made up of 14 amino acids. CDR1 SGHRS and CDR2 YFSETQ come from the germline V gene. V was pared by 0 bases and J by 2 bases, with 5 bases between. The CDR3 DNA sequence: TGCGCCAGCAGCTTGGGTCCTAACACCGGGGAGCTGTTTTTT. Its protein is CASSLGPNTGELFF.

The chain has TRBV7-9 and TRBJ1-1; no definite D call. The CDR3 length is 13 residues. The germline gives CDR1 SEHNR, CDR2 FQNEAQ (reference sequence). V was shortened by 6 bases and J by 1 base, with 9 bases between the two germline ends. The CDR3 DNA reads as TGTGCCAGCAGGTTGATCGGGAACACTGAAGCTTTCTTT. Protein: CASRLIGNTEAFF.